Below are 20 T cell receptor beta chains sequenced from a single sample in a study of regulatory T cells in long-lasting Graves disease. Specified time point: newly diagnosed GD, antithyroid drugs for less than 3 months. PBMCs provided the RNA from which the TCR library was made. Researchers made TCR beta libraries by using iRepertoire HTBI primers and running Arm-PCR on CDR3 regions. TCRdb itself ran the multiplex PCR reads through MiXCR, one entry per CDR3 protein. This table holds 380,000 or so distinct CDR3 sequences, 15% to 20% found once. The same sample was also studied in work on T cells in Graves' hyperthyroidism and ophthalmopathy.

Sequencing was performed on peripheral blood mononuclear cells (PBMCs), taken at new diagnosis, from a patient treated with antithyroid drugs. Receptors originate from a woman in her late teens or twenties with Graves disease.

This clonotype was seen at least ten times. The chain has TRBV2 and TRBJ1-6, with D maybe TRBD1 (6 bases). Germline lookup yields CDR1 SNHLY and CDR2 FYNNEI. This CDR3 has 15 amino acids. V lost 6 bases, J lost 7 bases, and 16 bases lay in between. CDR3 amino acids: CASSLKGVPNSPLHF. CDR3 DNA sequence: TGTGCCAGCAGCCTTAAGGGGGTCCCGAATTCACCCCTCCACTTT. The variable domain in full, completed from reference TRBV2 and TRBJ1-6, reads EPEVTQTPSHQVTQMGQEVILRCVPISNHLYFYWYRQILGQKVEFLVSFYNNEISEKSEIFDDQFSVERPDGSNFTLKIRSTKLEDSAMYFCASSLKGVPNSPLHFGNGTRLTVT.

This clonotype was detected ten times or more. The chain has TRBV7-8 and TRBJ1-1; D remains unclear. V gave up 1 base and J gave up 6 bases, with 6 bases separating them. The CDR3 spans 12 residues. The germline V gene has CDR1 SGHVS and CDR2 FQNEAQ. CDR3 loop: CASSLGFSEAFF. The CDR3 nucleotides are TGTGCCAGCAGCTTAGGCTTTTCTGAAGCTTTCTTT.

This clonotype was recorded at least ten times. As DNA, the CDR3 is TGTGCCAGCAGCTTGGGCCGGGAAGCTTTCTTT. Residues: CASSLGREAFF. The chain combines TRBV5-6 with TRBJ1-1; D ambiguous. Germline CDR1 reads SGHDT; CDR2 reads YYEEEE. The CDR3 is 11 amino acids. Trimming shortened V by 0 bases and J by 8 bases, and 5 bases separated the two germline ends.

This clonotype occurred many times. The V call is TRBV9, the J call TRBJ2-2; D ambiguous. The V gene lost 1 base and the J gene lost 0 bases, with 7 bases spanning the gap. The CDR3 extends over 15 amino acids. Per the germline V gene, CDR1 is SGDLS and CDR2 is YYNGEE. The CDR3 region has the DNA TGTGCCAGCAGCGTAAGACATTCGAACACCGGGGAGCTGTTTTTT. Translation gives CASSVRHSNTGELFF. Variable domain in full (rest from reference TRBV9 and TRBJ2-2): DSGVTQTPKHLITATGQRVTLRCSPRSGDLSVYWYQQSLDQGLQFLIQYYNGEERAKGNILERFSAQQFPDLHSELNLSSLELGDSALYFCASSVRHSNTGELFFGEGSRLTVL.

This clonotype was recorded many times. This chain joins TRBV28 and TRBJ2-3, with 8 bases fitting TRBD1. The V gene's germline CDR1 is MDHEN and CDR2 SYDVKM. The V segment lost 6 bases and the J segment 2 bases; nucleotides outside the gene matches: 4. The CDR3 is 14 residues long. DNA for the CDR3: TGTGCCAGCAGCGAGGACAGGGACACAGATACGCAGTATTTT. Its protein product is CASSEDRDTDTQYF.

The genes are TRBV9 and TRBJ2-5, with 10 bases identical to TRBD2. The trim removed 4 bases at V and 5 bases at J, leaving 11 bases unmatched. CDR1 is SGDLS and CDR2 is YYNGEE in the germline V gene. CDR3 length equals 16 residues. CDR3 region: CASSPGLAGAGETQYF. The DNA for the CDR3 is TGTGCCAGCAGCCCAGGCCTAGCGGGAGCGGGTGAGACCCAGTACTTC.

Note on this clonotype: The CDR3 does not end in the conserved phenylalanine or tryptophan, so this is likely a read error. The chain links TRBV5-1 to TRBJ2-3, with TRBD1 matching over 7 bases. CDR3 length equals 14 residues. Germline values: CDR1 SGHRS, CDR2 YFSETQ. V gave up 3 bases and J gave up 0 bases; unmatched junction bases: 1. DNA for the CDR3: TGCGCCAGCAGCTGGGGACAGAGCACAGATACGCAGTATCTT. Its protein product is CASSWGQSTDTQYL.

This clonotype has a count of ten or more. This chain links TRBV5-4 with TRBJ2-6; D uncertain. The germline gives CDR1 SGHNT, CDR2 YYREEE (reference sequence). This CDR3 contains 15 residues. Trimming cost V 2 bases and J 3 bases, with 9 bases left between them. The CDR3 here is CASSLPPNGANVLTF. The CDR3 nucleotides are TGTGCCAGCAGCTTACCGCCCAATGGGGCCAACGTCCTGACTTTC. The complete variable domain, with remaining parts taken from reference TRBV5-4 and TRBJ2-6, reads ETGVTQSPTHLIKTRGQQVTLRCSSQSGHNTVSWYQQALGQGPQFIFQYYREEENGRGNFPPRFSGLQFPNYSSELNVNALELDDSALYLCASSLPPNGANVLTFGAGSRLTVL.

About this clonotype itself: This may be a read error, as it is one base from a much larger clone. V and J are TRBV6-2 or TRBV6-3 and TRBJ2-5; a weak D match, TRBD1 (6 bases). The CDR3 contains 14 residues. Trimming pared 9 bases from V and 4 bases from J, leaving 18 bases between. Germline values: CDR1 MNHEY, CDR2 SVGEGT. This CDR3 is CASSAGRGVETQYF. CDR3 bases: TGTGCCAGTTCCGCGGGCAGGGGCGTAGAGACCCAGTACTTC.

This clonotype was seen ten or more times. The rearrangement uses TRBV5-1 and TRBJ2-7, with 8 positions matching TRBD1. From germline, CDR1 is SGHRS and CDR2 YFSETQ. This CDR3 region has 15 residues. V lost 0 bases to trimming and J lost 5 bases; unmatched junction nucleotides: 7. The CDR3 bases are TGCGCCAGCAGCTTGGCTCACTTGACAGGGGACGAGCAGTACTTC. Translation gives CASSLAHLTGDEQYF.

The table lists this clonotype with many counts. V usage is TRBV5-5 and J usage is TRBJ1-1; D gene uncertain. The CDR3 sequence is 17 residues long. Trimming left V 4 bases short and J 1 base short, with 20 bases between. The germline CDR1 and CDR2 sequences are SGHKS and YYEKEE (reference sequence). The CDR3 sequence: CASSRLPRGPTNTEAFF. The CDR3 coding sequence is TGTGCCAGCAGCAGACTCCCCCGAGGGCCGACGAACACTGAAGCTTTCTTT.

This clonotype was picked up many times. The genes are TRBV28 and TRBJ2-3; a weak D match, TRBD1 (5 bases). Germline CDR1 reads MDHEN; CDR2 reads SYDVKM. The ends were cut back, 7 bases at V and 2 bases at J, with 13 bases in the middle. The CDR3 loop spans 14 amino acids. The CDR3 spells CASMSGQHTDTQYF. The CDR3 nucleotides are TGTGCCAGCATGTCAGGACAACACACAGATACGCAGTATTTT. Using reference TRBV28 and TRBJ2-3 for the parts outside the CDR3, the full variable domain is DVKVTQSSRYLVKRTGEKVFLECVQDMDHENMFWYRQDPGLGLRLIYFSYDVKMKEKGDIPEGYSVSREKKERFSLILESASTNQTSMYLCASMSGQHTDTQYFGPGTRLTVL.

This clonotype was recorded many times. The rearrangement links TRBV9 to TRBJ2-5; tentatively, D is TRBD2 (5 bases). Germline V gene data show CDR1 as SGDLS and CDR2 as YYNGEE. V dropped 3 bases and J dropped 4 bases, with 16 bases sitting between them. The CDR3 is 15 amino acids. The CDR3 coding sequence is TGTGCCAGCAGCGCACTCCTCGGGGTGGGAGAGACCCAGTACTTC. Amino acids: CASSALLGVGETQYF.

This clonotype was seen repeatedly, ten times or more. The rearrangement joins TRBV28 to TRBJ1-1; D perhaps matches TRBD1 (6 bases). Trimming took off 2 bases at V and 5 bases at J, with 9 bases between the two ends. CDR3 length: 13 amino acids. The germline V gene has CDR1 MDHEN and CDR2 SYDVKM. CDR3 nucleotide sequence: TGTGCCAGCAGTTTAACAGGGATTACTGAAGCTTTCTTT. Its translation: CASSLTGITEAFF.

This clonotype was observed at least ten times. The chain links TRBV7-9 to TRBJ2-7; D possibly uses TRBD1 or TRBD2 (5 bases each). Trimming removed 4 bases at V and 6 bases at J, with 16 bases between. The CDR3 has 14 amino acids. Germline lookup yields CDR1 SEHNR and CDR2 FQNEAQ (reference sequence). CDR3 loop: CASSSRIVGGEQYF. In nucleotides, the CDR3 is TGTGCCAGCAGCTCTAGGATCGTTGGGGGCGAGCAGTACTTC.

There are a few counts of this clonotype. This may come from a read error, since a much larger clone is one base off. The chain has TRBV7-2 and TRBJ2-4; the D gene is possibly TRBD2 (7 bases). V was trimmed by 5 bases and J by 1 base, leaving 18 bases between them. CDR3 length: 17 amino acids. From germline, CDR1 is SGHTA and CDR2 FQGNSA. The CDR3 bases are TGTGCCAGCAGCCCGGGGGGCAGGGTATCGGCCAAAAACATTCAGTACTTC. It yields the protein CASSPGGRVSAKNIQYF.

This clonotype was detected ten times or more. The gene calls are TRBV3-1 and TRBJ2-7; D unresolved. This CDR3 is built from 14 residues. V was trimmed by 4 bases and J by 2 bases, leaving 12 bases between them. Germline assignment: CDR1 LGHDT and CDR2 YNNKEL (reference sequence). This CDR3 reads CASSRAGSTYEQYF. The DNA of the CDR3 is TGTGCCAGCAGCCGGGCAGGTAGTACCTACGAGCAGTACTTC.

This clonotype was recorded at least ten times. J is TRBJ2-5 and V is TRBV5-6; the D is unclear. Looked up from germline, CDR1 is SGHDT and CDR2 is YYEEEE. The CDR3 has 15 amino acids. V gave up 2 bases and J gave up 2 bases, with 13 bases separating them. The CDR3 loop reads CASSFKSVLQETQYF. In DNA, the CDR3 is TGTGCCAGCAGCTTTAAGTCTGTACTACAAGAGACCCAGTACTTC.

This clonotype has ten or more counts. The chain carries TRBV27 and TRBJ1-2; 7 bases are a match to TRBD1. This CDR3 is 17 amino acids long. V was pared by 5 bases and J by 4 bases, with 16 bases of the junction left unmatched. Germline V gene data show CDR1 as MNHEY and CDR2 as SMNVEV (reference sequence). The DNA of the CDR3 is TGTGCCAGCAGTCCACTGGCGAGGGGACAGTTAGGCTATGGCTACACCTTC. This gives the protein CASSPLARGQLGYGYTF.

The table lists this clonotype with many counts. V usage is TRBV4-1 and J usage is TRBJ2-7; D possibly corresponds to TRBD2 (7 bases). This CDR3 contains 15 residues. The germline V and J ends were trimmed by 4 bases and 2 bases, with 15 bases remaining between them. CDR1 and CDR2 from the germline V gene are MGHRA and YSYEKL. The CDR3 region is CASSPGGQPTYEQYF. In DNA form, the CDR3 reads TGCGCCAGCAGCCCGGGGGGACAACCGACCTACGAGCAGTACTTC.